These 4 T cell receptor beta chains originate from one sample sequenced in a study of CD8+ T cells in alopecia areata. Extraction of RNA preceded its reverse transcription into cDNA, which served as the sequencing template. Assay used: immunoSEQ multiplex PCR; TCRdb lists only in-frame clones, some missing. In the table there are a few thousand clones, around 70% of which are singletons. The sample comprised skin. Receptors were obtained from a human donor in good health.

This clone appeared once. This chain joins TRBV20-1 and TRBJ2-3, with D perhaps being TRBD1 or TRBD2 (5 bases each). The CDR3 loop spans 11 amino acids. CDR1 and CDR2 (germline): DFQATT, SNEGSKA (reference sequence). Trimming left V 5 bases short and J 11 bases short, with 14 bases between. The CDR3 loop reads CSAQGPHMQYF. The CDR3 bases are TGCAGTGCTCAGGGACCCCATATGCAGTATTTT.

The chain combines TRBV27 with TRBJ2-5; D is undetermined. Trimming left V 5 bases short and J 1 base short, with 17 bases between. The germline CDR1 and CDR2 sequences are MNHEY and SMNVEV (reference sequence). The CDR3 length is 16 residues. The chain's CDR3 is CASSPRWAGFQETQYF. In DNA form, the CDR3 reads TGTGCCAGCAGTCCCCGTTGGGCAGGATTCCAAGAGACCCAGTACTTC.

V is TRBV19 and J is TRBJ2-3; TRBD2 matches at 12 bases. The CDR3 contains 17 residues. J lost 5 bases, V lost 3 bases, and 9 bases had no gene match. Germline-derived CDR1 and CDR2 are LNHDA and SQIVND (reference sequence). The CDR3 protein is CASSIPLAGGQGDTQYF. The CDR3 DNA follows: TGTGCCAGTAGTATCCCCCTAGCGGGGGGGCAAGGAGATACGCAGTATTTT.

The chain combines TRBV25-1 with TRBJ2-5; 7 bases fit TRBD2. After removal of 3 bases from V and 5 bases from J, the junction contained 12 bases not matched to a gene. CDR1 and CDR2 (germline): MGHDK, SYGVNS. This CDR3 is built from 16 residues. The CDR3 nucleotides read TGTGCCAGCAGTGACACAGCGCGGGGGAGGGAGGAGACCCAGTACTTC. Residues: CASSDTARGREETQYF.